This TCR beta chain was documented in a study of Ad26.COV2.S vaccination and SARS-CoV-2 variants. Regarding the study as a whole: From the TCR breadth and depth analyses, total T cell responses may have been underestimated. Recipients of vaccine and of placebo showed similar breadth of their non-spike TCR repertoires. Responses of spike-specific T cells (both CD8+ and CD4+) reportedly showed substantial breadth after vaccination.

On this clone itself: The antigen remains unidentified.

The method was immunoSEQ multiplex PCR; TCRdb's version includes in-frame clones alone and lacks a portion of them. This repertoire shows roughly 300,000 clones, around 89% found once; its top ten account for roughly 6%. The treatment denotes: about 20 received Ad26.COV2.S at low or high dose, single or two shots; 5 received placebo; per-sample allocation not given. Samples were taken on day 63 after the first vaccine or placebo injection. It was Wuhan-strain SARS-CoV-2 spike that the Ad26 vaccine vector expressed. Germline loops: CDR1 SQVTM, CDR2 ANQGSEA. This CDR3 contains 13 residues. Deletions cut 6 bases from V and 8 bases from J, with 17 bases between.

This sample comprised peripheral blood, obtained in a trial of Ad26.COV2.S vaccine versus placebo. The chain joins TRBV29-1 to TRBJ2-1; perhaps TRBD2 as D (6 bases). The source is a person between 18 and 65 years old who received the Ad26.COV2.S COVID-19 vaccine or a placebo. CDR3 in amino acids: CSVPSRWEDEQFF. The CDR3 DNA is TGCAGCGTGCCCTCCCGGTGGGAGGATGAGCAGTTCTTC.